Listed below are T cell receptor beta chains from one sample, sequenced in a study of cytomegalovirus exposure and HLA in healthy donors. Generated by immunoSEQ multiplex PCR, the TCRdb table keeps only in-frame clones and is missing some. This table holds 150,000 to 200,000 clones, roughly three quarters found once. What was sequenced was PBMCs. These TCRs come from a woman aged 40 to 50 in good health and CMV-seronegative. The CDR3 runs from the conserved cysteine through the conserved F or W. Fields, in order: J gene, D gene, clone size, V gene, CDR3 protein, CDR3 DNA. D genes are given only for firm matches. Clone size is stated in some rows and not others, as once, few, many or a class when expanded.

J: TRBJ2-7
D: .
size: once
V: TRBV11-2
CDR3: CASSLRLSGQISYEQYF
DNA: TGTGCCAGCAGCTTACGCCTAAGTGGACAGATCTCCTACGAGCAGTACTTC

J: TRBJ1-4
D: TRBD1
size: few
V: TRBV30
CDR3: CAWGTVLGEKLFF
DNA: TGTGCCTGGGGGACAGTTTTGGGGGAAAAACTGTTTTTT

J: TRBJ2-1
D: .
size: .
V: TRBV18
CDR3: CASSPSAGSLVGNEQFF
DNA: TGTGCCAGCTCACCGTCGGCAGGGTCGTTGGTGGGCAATGAGCAGTTCTTC

J: TRBJ2-7
D: TRBD1
size: .
V: TRBV28
CDR3: CASSATGTASYEQYF
DNA: TGTGCCAGCAGTGCTACCGGGACAGCTTCCTACGAGCAGTACTTC

J: TRBJ2-6
D: .
size: few
V: TRBV4-2
CDR3: CASSQEGSSGANGLTF
DNA: TGTGCCAGCAGCCAGGAAGGAAGCTCTGGGGCCAACGGCCTGACTTTC

J: TRBJ1-2
D: .
size: few
V: TRBV9
CDR3: CASSGREGSSGGYTF
DNA: TGTGCCAGCAGCGGAAGGGAGGGGAGTAGCGGTGGCTACACCTTC

J: TRBJ1-1
D: TRBD1
size: .
V: TRBV7-9
CDR3: CASSLMTGGTEAFF
DNA: TGTGCCAGCAGCTTAATGACAGGGGGCACTGAAGCTTTCTTT

J: TRBJ1-1
D: TRBD1
size: .
V: TRBV6-5
CDR3: CASSLDRVGTEAFF
DNA: TGTGCCAGCAGTTTAGACAGGGTAGGCACTGAAGCTTTCTTT

J: TRBJ2-2
D: .
size: .
V: TRBV7-9
CDR3: CASNRDTGELFF
DNA: TGTGCCAGCAACCGGGACACCGGGGAGCTGTTTTTT

J: TRBJ2-7
D: .
size: .
V: TRBV15
CDR3: CATSSPNSYEQYF
DNA: TGTGCCACCAGCAGTCCAAATTCCTACGAGCAGTACTTC

J: TRBJ1-2
D: .
size: .
V: TRBV5-4
CDR3: CASSLALDFYGYTF
DNA: TGTGCCAGCAGCTTGGCCCTGGACTTCTATGGCTACACCTTC

J: TRBJ2-7
D: .
size: .
V: TRBV10-3
CDR3: CAIREDRSSYEQYF
DNA: TGTGCCATCAGGGAAGACAGGAGCTCCTACGAGCAGTACTTC

J: TRBJ1-2
D: .
size: .
V: TRBV28
CDR3: CASSSKDSYGYTF
DNA: TGTGCCAGCAGTTCTAAGGACAGCTATGGCTACACCTTC

J: TRBJ2-5
D: .
size: .
V: TRBV9
CDR3: CASSVGGDGEQYF
DNA: TGTGCCAGCAGCGTAGGGGGGGACGGAGAGCAGTACTTC

J: TRBJ2-1
D: .
size: .
V: TRBV5-1
CDR3: CASSSGAGGSYNEQFF
DNA: TGCGCCAGCAGCTCGGGTGCTGGAGGCTCCTACAATGAGCAGTTCTTC

J: TRBJ1-4
D: TRBD1
size: .
V: TRBV11-3
CDR3: CASSGRGDEKLFF
DNA: TGTGCCAGCAGCGGCAGGGGGGACGAAAAACTGTTTTTT

J: TRBJ1-6
D: .
size: few
V: TRBV10-3
CDR3: CAISELQSYNSPLHF
DNA: TGTGCCATCAGTGAGTTACAGAGCTATAATTCACCCCTCCACTTT

J: TRBJ2-7
D: .
size: .
V: TRBV9
CDR3: CASSGAGAAAEQYF
DNA: TGTGCCAGCAGCGGTGCGGGGGCGGCTGCCGAGCAGTACTTC

J: TRBJ1-5
D: .
size: .
V: TRBV7-2
CDR3: CASSLDGSQPQHF
DNA: TGTGCCAGCAGCTTAGACGGGTCCCAGCCCCAGCATTTT

J: TRBJ1-2
D: TRBD1
size: .
V: TRBV23-1
CDR3: CASSQSGTGRYGYTF
DNA: TGCGCCAGCAGTCAATCGGGGACAGGGAGGTATGGCTACACCTTC

J: TRBJ2-5
D: TRBD2
size: .
V: TRBV5-1
CDR3: CASSLGLAGGQETQYF
DNA: TGCGCCAGCAGCTTGGGACTAGCGGGGGGCCAAGAGACCCAGTACTTC

J: TRBJ1-1
D: TRBD1
size: .
V: TRBV19
CDR3: CASSRGQRYTEAFF
DNA: TGTGCCAGTAGCCGGGGACAGAGATACACTGAAGCTTTCTTT

J: TRBJ2-7
D: .
size: .
V: TRBV29-1
CDR3: CSGPGGHFPSYEQYF
DNA: TGCAGCGGGCCGGGGGGACACTTCCCTTCCTACGAGCAGTACTTC

J: TRBJ2-7
D: .
size: .
V: TRBV6-1
CDR3: CASSGLRGVTYEQYF
DNA: TGTGCCAGCAGTGGCCTCAGAGGCGTTACCTACGAGCAGTACTTC

J: TRBJ1-1
D: .
size: .
V: TRBV4-3
CDR3: CASSVYRGNTEAFF
DNA: TGCGCCAGCAGTGTCTACCGGGGGAACACTGAAGCTTTCTTT

J: TRBJ1-1
D: .
size: .
V: TRBV6-5
CDR3: CASSRSENTEAFF
DNA: TGTGCCAGCAGCCGCAGTGAAAACACTGAAGCTTTCTTT

J: TRBJ2-3
D: .
size: .
V: TRBV7-9
CDR3: CSSSLTGPTDTQYF
DNA: TGTTCCAGCAGCTTAACAGGGCCCACAGATACGCAGTATTTT

J: TRBJ2-4
D: .
size: .
V: TRBV7-2
CDR3: CASSLNIPEIAKNIQYF
DNA: TGTGCCAGCAGCTTAAATATCCCGGAGATAGCCAAAAACATTCAGTACTTC

J: TRBJ2-2
D: TRBD1
size: .
V: TRBV10-1
CDR3: CASSVTGDTGELFF
DNA: TGCGCCAGCAGTGTTACAGGGGACACCGGGGAGCTGTTTTTT

J: TRBJ1-4
D: .
size: .
V: TRBV19
CDR3: CASRQAATNEKLFF
DNA: TGTGCCAGTAGACAGGCGGCAACTAATGAAAAACTGTTTTTT

J: TRBJ1-5
D: .
size: once
V: TRBV5-8
CDR3: CASSLRGIDQPQHF
DNA: TGTGCCAGCAGCTTGAGGGGGATAGATCAGCCCCAGCATTTT

J: TRBJ1-3
D: .
size: .
V: TRBV28
CDR3: CASKKGGVITQYDGDSGNTIYF
DNA: TGTGCCAGCAAAAAAGGAGGAGTGATAACTCAATACGACGGCGACTCTGGAAACACCATATATTTT

J: TRBJ2-5
D: .
size: .
V: TRBV18
CDR3: CASSPKGGETQYF
DNA: TGTGCCAGCTCACCAAAAGGAGGGGAGACCCAGTACTTC

J: TRBJ2-7
D: TRBD2
size: .
V: TRBV7-2
CDR3: CASSSAGGTSYEQYF
DNA: TGTGCCAGCAGCTCCGCGGGGGGGACCTCCTACGAGCAGTACTTC

J: TRBJ1-4
D: .
size: .
V: TRBV2
CDR3: CASSEVREGEKLFF
DNA: TGTGCCAGCAGTGAGGTCAGGGAGGGTGAAAAACTGTTTTTT

J: TRBJ2-7
D: .
size: .
V: TRBV12-5
CDR3: CASGLYSPQRDYEQYF
DNA: TGTGCTAGTGGTTTGTATAGCCCCCAGAGGGACTACGAGCAGTACTTC

J: TRBJ2-3
D: TRBD2
size: .
V: TRBV15
CDR3: CATSRGPAGGTDTQYF
DNA: TGTGCCACCAGCCGCGGGCCAGCGGGAGGGACAGATACGCAGTATTTT

J: TRBJ2-4
D: .
size: .
V: TRBV28
CDR3: CASSLSENSQYF
DNA: TGTGCCAGCAGTTTATCTGAGAACAGTCAGTACTTC

J: TRBJ2-3
D: TRBD2
size: .
V: TRBV5-1
CDR3: CASSLGGLAGTDTQYF
DNA: TGCGCCAGCAGCTTGGGGGGACTAGCGGGCACAGATACGCAGTATTTT

J: TRBJ2-3
D: .
size: .
V: TRBV6-1
CDR3: CASAPVGTSTDTQYF
DNA: TGTGCCAGCGCCCCGGTAGGGACTTCTACAGATACGCAGTATTTT

J: TRBJ1-2
D: TRBD1
size: .
V: TRBV5-4
CDR3: CASSSTGEDYGYTF
DNA: TGTGCCAGCAGCTCGACAGGGGAGGACTATGGCTACACCTTC

J: TRBJ1-2
D: TRBD1
size: once
V: TRBV7-3
CDR3: CASSLTGGFGYTF
DNA: TGTGCCAGCAGCTTAACAGGGGGCTTTGGCTACACCTTC

J: TRBJ2-3
D: TRBD2
size: .
V: TRBV6-5
CDR3: CASSRTSGIDTQYF
DNA: TGTGCCAGCAGCCGGACTAGCGGGATTGATACGCAGTATTTT

J: TRBJ1-1
D: .
size: .
V: TRBV7-6
CDR3: CASSLPVSTEAFF
DNA: TGTGCCAGCAGCTTACCGGTTTCAACTGAAGCTTTCTTT

J: TRBJ2-2
D: TRBD2
size: .
V: TRBV9
CDR3: CASSLRPGLAGGGELFF
DNA: TGTGCCAGCAGCTTAAGGCCGGGACTAGCGGGAGGAGGGGAGCTGTTTTTT

J: TRBJ1-2
D: .
size: .
V: TRBV7-2
CDR3: CASDQVNYGYTF
DNA: TGTGCCAGCGACCAGGTTAACTATGGCTACACCTTC

J: TRBJ1-1
D: .
size: .
V: TRBV28
CDR3: CASSLPGNTEAFF
DNA: TGTGCCAGCAGTCTCCCAGGGAACACTGAAGCTTTCTTT

J: TRBJ2-3
D: .
size: .
V: TRBV5-1
CDR3: CASARGVAPDTQYF
DNA: TGCGCAAGCGCTCGCGGGGTTGCCCCAGATACGCAGTATTTT

J: TRBJ2-1
D: TRBD2
size: .
V: TRBV6-5
CDR3: CASSYSTSGPIEQFF
DNA: TGTGCCAGCAGTTACTCGACTAGCGGTCCAATTGAGCAGTTCTTC

J: TRBJ1-4
D: TRBD1
size: .
V: TRBV6-1
CDR3: CASSLTGEVEKLFF
DNA: TGTGCCAGCAGTCTCACAGGGGAGGTTGAAAAACTGTTTTTT

J: TRBJ2-5
D: TRBD1
size: .
V: TRBV28
CDR3: CAILPRQGTQETQYF
DNA: TGTGCCATCCTCCCGCGACAGGGGACCCAAGAGACCCAGTACTTC